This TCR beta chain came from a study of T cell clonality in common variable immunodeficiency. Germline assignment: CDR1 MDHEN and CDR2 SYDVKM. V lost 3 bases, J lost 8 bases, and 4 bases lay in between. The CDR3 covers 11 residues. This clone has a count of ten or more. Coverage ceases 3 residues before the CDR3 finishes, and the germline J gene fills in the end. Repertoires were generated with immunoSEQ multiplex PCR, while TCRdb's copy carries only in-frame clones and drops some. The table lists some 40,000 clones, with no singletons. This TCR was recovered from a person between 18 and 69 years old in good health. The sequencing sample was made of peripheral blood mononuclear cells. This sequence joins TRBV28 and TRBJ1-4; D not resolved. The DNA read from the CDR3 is TGTGCCAGCAGTTTGCGGGAAAAA. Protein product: CASSLREK. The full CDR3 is CASSLREKLFF.